This T cell receptor beta chain was sequenced in a study of cytomegalovirus exposure and HLA in healthy donors. This table comes from immunoSEQ multiplex PCR, and its TCRdb copy is limited to in-frame clones, with some not included. The data hold 150,000 or so clones, with more than 80% observed a single time. Germline V gives CDR1 SEHNR, CDR2 FQNEAQ (reference sequence). The germline V and J ends were trimmed by 3 bases and 4 bases, with 10 bases remaining between them. The CDR3 is made up of 14 amino acids. This sequence joins TRBV7-9 and TRBJ2-1; perhaps TRBD1 as D (5 bases). The sequenced material came from PBMCs. This TCR was recovered from a woman aged 30 to 39 in good health and CMV-seropositive. The CDR3 region is CASSFLTAYNEQFF. CDR3 coding DNA: TGTGCCAGCAGCTTCTTGACAGCATACAATGAGCAGTTCTTC.